One sample yielded the 24 T cell receptor beta chains listed below, sequenced in a study of regulatory T cells in long-lasting Graves disease (dated by TCRdb to about 2021). The time point label, as the study defines it: persistent/refractory GD, antithyroid drugs over 5 years with positive TRAb. For both TCR sequencing and RNA sequencing, RNA was extracted from PBMCs using TRIzol. The library was generated by multiplex PCR. The instrument was an Illumina HiSeq 4000. TCR beta libraries were built with iRepertoire HTBI primers and Arm-PCR amplification of CDR3 regions. Through fastp at Q25 and MiXCR, TCRdb rebuilt clones from the public reads, retaining in-frame beta chains. Every entry covers one CDR3 protein and lists the most common genes and DNA from its rows. In this sample the table shows about 400,000 distinct CDR3 sequences, less than 25% of which occur a single time. The ten biggest clones cover 20% of the sample.

Sequencing was performed on peripheral blood mononuclear cells (PBMCs), taken when the disease was refractory, from a patient treated with antithyroid drugs. Every receptor here comes from a female donor with Graves disease.

As concerns this clonotype: A much bigger clone sits one base away, suggesting this may be a read error. The chain uses TRBV6-2 or TRBV6-3 and TRBJ2-2; D not resolved. This CDR3 contains 13 residues. CDR1 is MNHEY, CDR2 SVGEGT, per germline. CDR3 residues: CAGSSRSTGELFF. The CDR3 coding sequence is TGTGCCGGCAGTTCTCGAAGCACCGGGGAGCTGTTTTTT.

The genes are TRBV30 and TRBJ1-1; D is uncertain. V lost 5 bases and J 6 bases, leaving 10 bases between the germline ends. The germline CDR1 and CDR2 sequences are GTSNPN and SVGIG (reference sequence). CDR3 size: 11 residues. The CDR3 DNA reads TGTGCCTGGGATACCTCTCCTGAAGCTTTCTTT. Encoded protein: CAWDTSPEAFF.

This clonotype was observed a handful of times. The gene calls are TRBV24-1 and TRBJ2-5; 8 bases map to TRBD1. CDR3 length: 15 residues. The germline gives CDR1 KGHDR, CDR2 SFDVKD. V dropped 3 bases and J dropped 5; count of bases not matched to a gene: 7. The CDR3, as DNA: TGTGCCACCAGTGATCGGACAGGGTTCAGGGAGACCCAGTACTTC. This encodes CATSDRTGFRETQYF.

This clonotype has at least ten counts. This chain uses TRBV6-5 with TRBJ1-1, with D possibly being TRBD1 (6 bases). This CDR3 has 15 residues. CDR1 and CDR2 (germline): MNHEY, SVGAGI. The V end lost 4 bases, the J end lost 1 base, and 13 bases lay between the germline ends. The CDR3 reads CASSLRTEKNTEAFF. Written as DNA, the CDR3 is TGTGCCAGCAGTTTACGGACAGAAAAGAACACTGAAGCTTTCTTT.

The chain links TRBV2 to TRBJ2-5, with 12 bases aligning to TRBD1. This CDR3 spans 14 amino acids. J gave up 5 bases and V 9 bases, and 7 bases lay outside the gene matches. From germline, CDR1 is SNHLY and CDR2 FYNNEI. In DNA, the CDR3 is TGTGCCAGGGGGACAGGGGGCCCGTTGGAGACCCAGTACTTC. It is translated as CARGTGGPLETQYF.

This clonotype showed up just a few times. This chain joins TRBV6-1 and TRBJ2-6, with D perhaps given as TRBD1 or TRBD2 (6 bases each). The CDR3 consists of 16 residues. In germline, CDR1 is MNHNS, CDR2 SASEGT. Trimming cost V 0 bases and J 3 bases, with 9 bases left between them. In DNA, the CDR3 is TGTGCCAGCAGTGAAGCGGGGGGCCGTGGGGCCAACGTCCTGACTTTC. Amino acids: CASSEAGGRGANVLTF.

This clonotype was seen at least ten times. This chain joins TRBV7-2 and TRBJ1-5; D gene uncertain. The germline V gene has CDR1 SGHTA and CDR2 FQGNSA. The CDR3 runs to 13 residues. V dropped 2 bases and J dropped 2 bases, with 4 bases sitting between them. Written as DNA, the CDR3 is TGTGCCAGCAGCTTATTCGGCAATCAGCCCCAGCATTTT. It codes for CASSLFGNQPQHF.

This sequence joins TRBV27 and TRBJ1-1, with D possibly being TRBD1 (5 bases). With 2 bases removed from V and 3 bases from J, the gap between germline ends came to 10 bases. The V gene's germline CDR1 is MNHEY and CDR2 SMNVEV (reference sequence). There are 14 residues in the CDR3. CDR3 DNA: TGTGCCAGCAGTTTAATACTGGGGCACACTGAAGCTTTCTTT. Translation gives CASSLILGHTEAFF.

This clonotype was detected a few times. The gene calls are TRBV4-3 and TRBJ1-1, with 7 positions matching TRBD1. The ends lost 4 bases at V and 2 bases at J; junction bases unmatched: 7. The CDR3 has 15 amino acids. Germline values: CDR1 LGHNA, CDR2 YSLEER. The CDR3 nucleotides are TGCGCCAGCAGCCGGGTGGGGACAGCTAACACTGAAGCTTTCTTT. It encodes CASSRVGTANTEAFF.

In this sample, this clonotype turned up many times. V gene TRBV28 combines with J gene TRBJ2-2, with a tentative D call TRBD2 (5 bases). Deletions cut 5 bases from V and 5 bases from J, with 15 bases between. The CDR3 covers 15 residues. Germline values: CDR1 MDHEN, CDR2 SYDVKM. The CDR3 reads CASSGVAGGTGELFF. The CDR3 nucleotides read TGTGCCAGCAGTGGAGTGGCGGGCGGGACCGGGGAGCTGTTTTTT.

This clonotype was observed at least ten times. One junction end disagrees with the germline gene, perhaps due to a read error. This chain connects TRBV2 to TRBJ2-7; maybe TRBD2 (7 bases). Looked up from germline, CDR1 is SNHLY and CDR2 is FYNNEI. CDR3 length equals 12 residues. DNA for the CDR3: TGTGCCAGCAGTGAAGCGGGGGCGGGAGAAGGGTTC. This sequence encodes CASSEAGAGEGF.

The rearrangement uses TRBV6-1 and TRBJ2-5, with a weak D call TRBD2 (6 bases). The ends were cut back, 5 bases at V and 4 bases at J, with 17 bases in the middle. Germline CDR1 reads MNHNS; CDR2 reads SASEGT. The CDR3 extends over 15 amino acids. CDR3 in DNA: TGTGCCAGCAGTCAGCCCGGAGGGATGATAGAGACCCAGTACTTC. Translated: CASSQPGGMIETQYF.

This clonotype was seen repeatedly, ten times or more. This chain joins TRBV6-1 and TRBJ1-6, with TRBD1 matching over 8 bases. With 6 bases clipped from V and 8 bases from J, the junction kept 6 bases outside the gene matches. The germline V gene encodes CDR1 MNHNS and CDR2 SASEGT. There are 14 residues in the CDR3. The CDR3 reads CASSTGQGYSPLHF. CDR3 nucleotides: TGTGCCAGCAGCACCGGACAGGGCTATTCACCCCTCCACTTT.

The chain's CDR3 is CASSVAGGHGTEAFF. DNA of the CDR3: TGTGCCAGCAGCGTAGCGGGGGGGCACGGCACTGAAGCTTTCTTT. The chain has TRBV9 and TRBJ1-1, with a weak D call TRBD1 (6 bases). CDR3 size: 15 residues. Germline V gene sequence: CDR1 SGDLS, CDR2 YYNGEE. V was trimmed by 0 bases and J by 4 bases, leaving 13 bases between them. The whole variable domain, filled in from reference TRBV9 and TRBJ1-1, reads DSGVTQTPKHLITATGQRVTLRCSPRSGDLSVYWYQQSLDQGLQFLIQYYNGEERAKGNILERFSAQQFPDLHSELNLSSLELGDSALYFCASSVAGGHGTEAFFGQGTRLTVV.

The table lists this clonotype with many counts. The chain links TRBV7-2 to TRBJ1-4; 8 positions agree with TRBD1. The CDR3 is made up of 14 amino acids. Germline V lookup: CDR1 SGHTA, CDR2 FQGNSA. The J segment lost 8 bases and the V segment lost 3 bases, leaving 5 bases of the junction unmatched. CDR3 in amino acids: CASSLDREGEKLFF. In DNA, the CDR3 is TGTGCCAGCAGCTTGGACAGGGAGGGCGAAAAACTGTTTTTT.

The chain links TRBV27 to TRBJ2-3; TRBD2 might be the D (6 bases). Trimming stripped 1 base from V and 6 bases from J, with 8 bases between. CDR1 is MNHEY, CDR2 SMNVEV, per germline (reference sequence). This CDR3 contains 13 residues. CDR3 region: CASSLWGDDTQYF. CDR3 in DNA: TGTGCCAGCAGTTTATGGGGGGACGATACGCAGTATTTT.

This chain uses TRBV6-5 with TRBJ2-2, with TRBD1 matching over 10 bases. The CDR3 spans 17 residues. J lost 7 bases, V lost 2 bases, and 10 bases had no gene match. Germline V gene lookup returns CDR1 MNHEY and CDR2 SVGAGI. In DNA, the CDR3 is TGTGCCAGCAGTTACCGACAGGGGGCGCATGGTGGCGGGGAGCTGTTTTTT. Translating gives CASSYRQGAHGGGELFF.

Many counts were recorded for this clonotype. The J gene is TRBJ2-2, the V gene TRBV9; D is possibly TRBD1 (7 bases). CDR1 is SGDLS, CDR2 YYNGEE, per germline. The CDR3 runs 17 residues. The V end was cut by 4 bases, the J end by 7 bases, with 23 bases between. The CDR3 sequence is CASSHGVQGGFSGELFF. CDR3 DNA: TGTGCCAGCAGCCACGGGGTGCAGGGGGGCTTCAGCGGGGAGCTGTTTTTT.

CDR3 sequence (DNA): TGTGCCAGCAGCGAACTAGCGGACAATGAGCAGTTCTTC. Translation gives CASSELADNEQFF. This chain joins TRBV7-8 and TRBJ2-1, with TRBD2 identical over 8 bases. CDR1 is SGHVS, CDR2 FQNEAQ, per germline. With 5 bases clipped from V and 5 bases from J, the junction kept 2 bases outside the gene matches. The CDR3 is 13 residues long. Variable domain in full (rest from reference TRBV7-8 and TRBJ2-1): GAGVSQSPRYKVAKRGQDVALRCDPISGHVSLFWYQQALGQGPEFLTYFQNEAQLDKSGLPSDRFFAERPEGSVSTLKIQRTQQEDSAVYLCASSELADNEQFFGPGTRLTVL.

This chain uses TRBV5-1 with TRBJ2-1; 7 bases map to TRBD1. Germline V gene sequence: CDR1 SGHRS, CDR2 YFSETQ. The V gene end was trimmed by 8 bases and the J gene end by 8 bases; junction bases not matched to a gene: 13. This CDR3 spans 14 amino acids. CDR3 residues: CASRKGTDFYEQFF. Here the CDR3 DNA reads TGCGCCAGTCGAAAGGGGACAGACTTCTATGAGCAGTTCTTC.

This chain links TRBV24-1 with TRBJ1-2, with 8 positions matching TRBD1. V lost 5 bases, J lost 8 bases, and 3 bases stayed unmatched. Germline V lookup: CDR1 KGHDR, CDR2 SFDVKD. This CDR3 comprises 12 residues. CDR3 DNA: TGTGCCACCAGTGCCCCAGGGGGCGGCTACACCTTC. This translates into CATSAPGGGYTF.

A word on this clonotype: Given a much more abundant clone one base away, this may be a read error. The chain joins TRBV20-1 to TRBJ2-7; TRBD1 aligns across 7 bases. The CDR3 is 14 amino acids. After removal of 3 bases from V and 2 bases from J, the junction contained 7 bases not matched to a gene. The germline CDR1 and CDR2 sequences are DFQATT and SNEGSKA (reference sequence). CDR3 protein: CSASLPQGAYEQYF. Written as DNA, the CDR3 is TGCAGTGCTAGCCTCCCCCAGGGGGCCTACGAGCAGTACTTC.

The chain joins TRBV6-1 to TRBJ2-7, with TRBD1 as a possible D gene (5 bases). The CDR3 contains 15 residues. V lost 0 bases, J lost 5 bases, and 14 bases lay in between. Germline-derived CDR1 and CDR2 are MNHNS and SASEGT. The CDR3 sequence is CASSEAGLPINEQYF. The DNA of the CDR3 is TGTGCCAGCAGTGAAGCGGGGCTCCCGATTAACGAGCAGTACTTC.

The chain has TRBV6-5 and TRBJ2-5; the D call may be TRBD1 or TRBD2 (6 bases each). The J call is uncertain, as TRBJ2-1 better fits the DNA end. This CDR3 is 14 amino acids long. Germline V gene sequence: CDR1 MNHEY, CDR2 SVGAGI. CDR3 residues: CASSYTGALNEQFF. The CDR3 region has the DNA TGTGCCAGCAGTTACACGGGGGCGCTGAATGAGCAGTTCTTC.